This TCR beta chain was profiled in a study of shared clonotypes between healthy human individuals. As for the study in general: Three CD4 naive, three CD4 memory, two CD8 naive and one CD8 memory plate were used per donor.

Turning to this clone: No antigen is known for it.

The CDR3 totals 14 residues. The assay was immunoSEQ multiplex PCR, and TCRdb's table has in-frame clones only and misses some. The table records 2,500,000 or so clones, about nine tenths of them present only once. Study-level results: Measured sharing among donors was expected to vary with sequencing depth. Non-shared clonotypes displayed generation probabilities falling below those of clonotypes present in all four donors.

The receptor was isolated from a man aged 18 to 29 in good health. Some clones in this sample may be carry-over from other donors' samples. The chain couples TRBV1 to TRBJ2-7. TRBV1 counts as a pseudogene. Sequencing was performed on naive CD4+ T cells from PBMCs. Subset meaning: CD45RA+ positively selected. The CDR3 bases are TGCACCAGCAGCCATCCAAGTTGGGGATACGAGCAGTACTTC. Translation: CTSSHPSWGYEQYF.